Sequencing of this T cell receptor beta chain was carried out in a study of shared clonotypes between healthy human individuals. Findings and caveats of the study: The four-donor shared clonotypes exceeded non-shared clonotypes in generation probability, with non-shared ones scoring lower.

Concerning this clone: The antigen remains unidentified.

The V end lost 6 bases, the J end lost 0 bases, and 12 bases lay between the germline ends. This CDR3 has 15 amino acids. CDR1 MDHEN and CDR2 SYDVKM come from the germline V gene. Method: immunoSEQ multiplex PCR; TCRdb's copy keeps in-frame clones and lacks some. The sample records approximately 2.1 million clones, more than 80% being singletons. This TCR was recovered from a man between 18 and 35 years old in good health. Some clones in this sample may be carry-over from other donors' samples. The sample was naive CD4+ T cells from PBMCs. The subset is: CD45RA+ positively selected. V gene TRBV28 combines with J gene TRBJ2-1; TRBD1 or TRBD2 may be the D gene (5 bases each). This chain's CDR3 is CASRALGTSYNEQFF. The CDR3 region has the DNA TGTGCCAGCAGGGCCCTGGGGACCTCCTACAATGAGCAGTTCTTC.